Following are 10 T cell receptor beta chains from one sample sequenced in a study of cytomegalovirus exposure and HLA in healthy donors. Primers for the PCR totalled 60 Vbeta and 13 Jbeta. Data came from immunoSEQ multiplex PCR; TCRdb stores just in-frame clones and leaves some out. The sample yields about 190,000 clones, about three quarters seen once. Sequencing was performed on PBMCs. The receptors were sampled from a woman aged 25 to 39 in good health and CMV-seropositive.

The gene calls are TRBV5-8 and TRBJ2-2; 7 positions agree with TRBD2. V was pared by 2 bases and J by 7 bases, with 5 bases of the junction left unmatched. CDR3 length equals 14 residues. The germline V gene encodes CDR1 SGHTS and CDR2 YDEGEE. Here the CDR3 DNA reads TGTGCCAGCAGCTTCGGACTAGTAGGCGGGGAGCTGTTTTTT. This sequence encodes CASSFGLVGGELFF.

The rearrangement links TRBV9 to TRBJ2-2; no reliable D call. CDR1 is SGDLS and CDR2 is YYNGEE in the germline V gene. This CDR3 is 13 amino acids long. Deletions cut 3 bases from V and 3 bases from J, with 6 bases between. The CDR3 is CASSAADTGELFF. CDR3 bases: TGTGCCAGCAGCGCGGCGGACACCGGGGAGCTGTTTTTT. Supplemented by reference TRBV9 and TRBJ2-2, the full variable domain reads DSGVTQTPKHLITATGQRVTLRCSPRSGDLSVYWYQQSLDQGLQFLIQYYNGEERAKGNILERFSAQQFPDLHSELNLSSLELGDSALYFCASSAADTGELFFGEGSRLTVL.

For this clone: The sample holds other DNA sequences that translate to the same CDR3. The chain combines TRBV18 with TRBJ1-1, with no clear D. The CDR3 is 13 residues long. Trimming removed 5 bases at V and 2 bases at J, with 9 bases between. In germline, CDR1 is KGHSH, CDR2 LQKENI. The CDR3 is CASSTGSNTEAFF. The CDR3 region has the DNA TGTGCCAGCTCAACGGGTTCAAACACTGAAGCTTTCTTT.

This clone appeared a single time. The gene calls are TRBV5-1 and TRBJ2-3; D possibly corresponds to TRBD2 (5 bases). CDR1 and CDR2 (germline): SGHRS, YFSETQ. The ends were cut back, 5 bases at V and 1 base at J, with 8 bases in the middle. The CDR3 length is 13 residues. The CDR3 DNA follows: TGCGCCAGCAGTTCCGGGGGCACAGATACGCAGTATTTT. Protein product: CASSSGGTDTQYF.

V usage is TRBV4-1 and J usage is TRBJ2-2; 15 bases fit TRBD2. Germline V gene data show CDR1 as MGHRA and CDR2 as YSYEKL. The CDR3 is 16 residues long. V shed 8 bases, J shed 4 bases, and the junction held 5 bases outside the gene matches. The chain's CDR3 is CASAPGLAGGTGELFF. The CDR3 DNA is TGCGCCAGCGCTCCGGGACTAGCGGGGGGCACCGGGGAGCTGTTTTTT.

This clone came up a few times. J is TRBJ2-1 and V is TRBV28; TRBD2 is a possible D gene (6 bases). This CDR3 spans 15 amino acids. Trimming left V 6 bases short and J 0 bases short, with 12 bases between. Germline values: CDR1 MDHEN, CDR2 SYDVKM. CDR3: CASSPGDPSYNEQFF. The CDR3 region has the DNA TGTGCCAGCAGCCCGGGGGACCCCTCCTACAATGAGCAGTTCTTC.

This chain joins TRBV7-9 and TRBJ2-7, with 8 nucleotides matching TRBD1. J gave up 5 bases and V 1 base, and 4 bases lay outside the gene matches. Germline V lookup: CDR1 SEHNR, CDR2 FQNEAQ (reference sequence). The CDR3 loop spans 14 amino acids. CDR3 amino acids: CASSLVAGGNEQYF. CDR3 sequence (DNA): TGTGCCAGCAGCTTAGTTGCAGGGGGCAACGAGCAGTACTTC.

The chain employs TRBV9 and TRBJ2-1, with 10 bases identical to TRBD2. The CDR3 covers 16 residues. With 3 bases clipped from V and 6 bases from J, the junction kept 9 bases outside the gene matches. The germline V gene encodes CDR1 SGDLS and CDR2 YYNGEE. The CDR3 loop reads CASSDFSGRAFNEQFF. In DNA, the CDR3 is TGTGCCAGCAGCGACTTCAGCGGGAGGGCCTTCAATGAGCAGTTCTTC. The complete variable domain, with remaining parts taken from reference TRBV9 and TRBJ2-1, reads DSGVTQTPKHLITATGQRVTLRCSPRSGDLSVYWYQQSLDQGLQFLIQYYNGEERAKGNILERFSAQQFPDLHSELNLSSLELGDSALYFCASSDFSGRAFNEQFFGPGTRLTVL.

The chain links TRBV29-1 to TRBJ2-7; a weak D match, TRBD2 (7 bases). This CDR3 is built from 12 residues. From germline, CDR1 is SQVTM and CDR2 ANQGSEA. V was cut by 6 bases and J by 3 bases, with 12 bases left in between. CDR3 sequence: CSVGRGVYEQYF. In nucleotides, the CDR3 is TGCAGCGTGGGGAGGGGGGTCTACGAGCAGTACTTC.

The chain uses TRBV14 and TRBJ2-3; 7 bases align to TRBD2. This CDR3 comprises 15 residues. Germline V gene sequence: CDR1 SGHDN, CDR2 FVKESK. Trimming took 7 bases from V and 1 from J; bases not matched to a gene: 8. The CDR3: CASNLAGVGTDTQYF. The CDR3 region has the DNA TGTGCCAGCAACCTTGCGGGGGTGGGCACAGATACGCAGTATTTT.